Sequencing of this TCR beta chain was carried out in a study of patients and donors after allogeneic stem cell transplantation. TCRdb re-called the RT-PCR reads with MiXCR, one entry per CDR3 protein. The sample lists some 150,000 distinct CDR3 sequences, approximately 40% occurring once. With 1 base removed from V and 2 bases from J, the gap between germline ends came to 12 bases. This CDR3 contains 16 residues. Looked up from germline, CDR1 is SGHTA and CDR2 is FQGNSA. V is TRBV7-2 and J is TRBJ1-5; D is perhaps TRBD1 (6 bases). What was sequenced was blood, either unsorted or a sorted T cell fraction (not recorded which). The sequence was collected from a human donor who was either an allogeneic HSCT recipient or a stem cell or donor lymphocyte infusion donor (not recorded which). It is not recorded whose cells these are; they may come from a transplant donor. The CDR3 nucleotides are TGTGCCAGCAGCTTAGTAGCCGGGGGCGGCAATCAGCCCCAGCATTTT. This encodes CASSLVAGGGNQPQHF.